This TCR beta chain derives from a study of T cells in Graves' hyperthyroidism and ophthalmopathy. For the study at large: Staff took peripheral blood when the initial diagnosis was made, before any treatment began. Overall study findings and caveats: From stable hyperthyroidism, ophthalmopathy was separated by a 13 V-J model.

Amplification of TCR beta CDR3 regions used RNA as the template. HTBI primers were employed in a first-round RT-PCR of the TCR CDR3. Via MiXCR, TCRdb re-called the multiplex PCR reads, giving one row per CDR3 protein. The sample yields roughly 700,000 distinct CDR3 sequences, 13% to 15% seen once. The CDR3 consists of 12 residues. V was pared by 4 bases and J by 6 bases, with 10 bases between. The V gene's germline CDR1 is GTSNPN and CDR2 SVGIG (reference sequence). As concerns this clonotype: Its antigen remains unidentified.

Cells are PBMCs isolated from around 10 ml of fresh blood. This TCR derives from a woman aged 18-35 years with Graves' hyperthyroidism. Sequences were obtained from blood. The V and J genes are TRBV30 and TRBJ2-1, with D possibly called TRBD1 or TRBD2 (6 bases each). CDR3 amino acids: CAWKGGGNEQFF. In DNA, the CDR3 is TGTGCCTGGAAGGGGGGAGGCAATGAGCAGTTCTTC.